The 9 T cell receptor beta chains reported below all come from one sample, sequenced in a study of CD8+ T cells in alopecia areata. In each case, RNA was isolated and then reverse transcribed into cDNA as the sequencing template. The data were produced by immunoSEQ multiplex PCR, yet TCRdb's version contains in-frame clones alone and is incomplete. The sample contains around 150,000 clones, around four fifths of which appear only once. Noted treatment: oral pan-JAK inhibitor, 5-10 mg twice daily. This specimen consisted of CD8+ T cells sorted from blood, obtained at week 4, from a patient treated with tofacitinib. The source of these receptors is a human donor with alopecia areata.

The chain employs TRBV2 and TRBJ2-2; D is possibly TRBD1 (5 bases). The CDR3 has 14 amino acids. Germline V gives CDR1 SNHLY, CDR2 FYNNEI. V lost 4 bases, J lost 3 bases, and 9 bases lay in between. In DNA, the CDR3 is TGTGCCAGCAGTGTCTTCAGGGACACCGGGGAGCTGTTTTTT. Residues: CASSVFRDTGELFF.

The rearrangement joins TRBV7-2 to TRBJ2-3; no clear D. The CDR3 has 15 amino acids. From germline, CDR1 is SGHTA and CDR2 FQGNSA. Trimming removed 0 bases from V and 0 bases from J, with 7 bases in between. The CDR3 DNA reads TGTGCCAGCAGCTTAGCGGAGACTAGCACAGATACGCAGTATTTT. Translating gives CASSLAETSTDTQYF.

The chain joins TRBV21-1 to TRBJ2-7. TRBV21-1 is described as a pseudogene. The CDR3 has 13 residues. CDR3 in amino acids: CASSSPDQYEQYF. In DNA, the CDR3 is TGTGCCAGCAGCTCACCGGACCAGTACGAGCAGTACTTC.

This clone was detected once. CDR3: CSVGVGNTIYF. The CDR3 nucleotides read TGCAGCGTTGGGGTTGGAAACACCATATATTTT. This chain uses TRBV29-1 with TRBJ1-3; D is uncertain. The germline V gene has CDR1 SQVTM and CDR2 ANQGSEA. The V and J ends lost 4 bases and 3 bases respectively, with 4 bases between them. This CDR3 is 11 amino acids long.

CDR3 loop: CASSVISGANVLTF. The CDR3 region has the DNA TGTGCCAGCAGCGTGATCTCTGGGGCCAACGTCCTGACTTTC. The chain carries TRBV9 and TRBJ2-6, with no clear D. Germline CDR1 reads SGDLS; CDR2 reads YYNGEE. The CDR3 spans 14 residues. The V and J ends lost 2 bases and 0 bases respectively, with 3 bases between them.

This chain links TRBV7-9 with TRBJ2-7; TRBD1 agrees at 8 bases. In germline, CDR1 is SEHNR, CDR2 FQNEAQ (reference sequence). J lost 1 base, V lost 1 base, and 3 bases had no gene match. The CDR3 is 15 residues long. Here the CDR3 DNA reads TGTGCCAGCAGCTTAGAGGACAGGGCGTCCTACGAGCAGTACTTC. Protein sequence: CASSLEDRASYEQYF.

In its sample, this clone was seen a few times. J is TRBJ1-5 and V is TRBV4-1; 8 positions match TRBD1. CDR3 length: 15 residues. CDR1 and CDR2 from the germline V gene are MGHRA and YSYEKL. Trimming at V came to 5 bases and at J to 0 bases, leaving 3 bases not matched to a gene. The CDR3 DNA reads TGCGCCAGCAGCGCCCAGGGGGCTAGCAATCAGCCCCAGCATTTT. It encodes CASSAQGASNQPQHF.

This clone was detected only a few times. This chain joins TRBV5-1 and TRBJ2-7; TRBD1 might be the D (6 bases). This CDR3 has 16 amino acids. Germline V CDR1 and CDR2: SGHRS, YFSETQ. The germline V and J ends were trimmed by 8 bases and 5 bases, with 26 bases remaining between them. The CDR3 protein is CASTQVRTDPSNEQYF. The CDR3 DNA reads as TGCGCCAGTACCCAGGTTCGGACAGACCCTAGTAACGAGCAGTACTTC.

DNA for the CDR3: TGTGCCAGCAGCTTCCTAGCGGGGGCCCCCAATGAGCAGTTCTTC. It yields the protein CASSFLAGAPNEQFF. The chain joins TRBV11-2 to TRBJ2-1, with 10 bases aligning to TRBD2. Per germline, CDR1 SGHAT and CDR2 FQNNGV. The length of the CDR3 is 15 residues. Losses at the gene ends were 3 bases for V and 6 bases for J; bases not matched to a gene: 5. Full variable domain (missing parts from reference TRBV11-2 and TRBJ2-1): EAGVAQSPRYKIIEKRQSVAFWCNPISGHATLYWYQQILGQGPKLLIQFQNNGVVDDSQLPKDRFSAERLKGVDSTLKIQPAKLEDSAVYLCASSFLAGAPNEQFFGPGTRLTVL.